The clone carrying this TCR beta chain turned up a few times. Across 24 US areas, participants ranged in age from about 18 to 100 years. Recovered status in Cohort 3 required two negative PCRs, clearance, or symptom resolution. The sample is drawn from a study of blood T cell repertoires in COVID-19. Clones were sequenced by immunoSEQ multiplex PCR, and TCRdb holds only the in-frame ones, with some missing. The table shows roughly 330,000 clones, with 65% to 90% occurring only once. Germline lookup yields CDR1 SEHNR and CDR2 FQNEAQ (reference sequence). The CDR3 is 15 residues long. V gave up 5 bases and J gave up 8 bases; unmatched junction bases: 15.

The TCR originated in a young woman who had recovered from COVID-19. The sequenced sample was PBMCs or T cells enriched from blood (not recorded which). The rearrangement joins TRBV7-9 to TRBJ2-7; 7 bases agree with TRBD1. Written as DNA, the CDR3 is TGTGCCAGCAGCCCCGACCGGACAGGAGATTTCAAGCAGTACTTC. This codes for CASSPDRTGDFKQYF.